Below are 20 T cell receptor beta chains sequenced from a single sample in a study of blood T cell repertoires in COVID-19. Some clones are missing from TCRdb's copy, which holds only in-frame ones; the method was immunoSEQ multiplex PCR. The data show roughly 70,000 clones, 84% seen once. The source material was peripheral blood. These receptors came from a woman aged 60-75 years with acute or convalescent COVID-19.

This clone appeared a few times. This chain connects TRBV14 to TRBJ1-1; the D is unclear. V lost 0 bases and J lost 7, with 15 bases in between. CDR1 and CDR2 from the germline V gene are SGHDN and FVKESK. This CDR3 is built from 15 residues. This chain's CDR3 is CASSQDRGVMGEAFF. CDR3 sequence (DNA): TGTGCCAGCAGCCAAGATCGAGGAGTAATGGGTGAAGCTTTCTTT.

This clone was detected a few times. The chain couples TRBV21-1 to TRBJ1-2; the table assigns TRBD1, which was not confirmed against the DNA. TRBV21-1 is noted as a pseudogene. The CDR3 is 15 residues long. The CDR3 nucleotides are TGTGCCAGCAGCAAAGGAAGGCAGGGGGCCTATGGCTACACCTTC. It is translated as CASSKGRQGAYGYTF.

The CDR3 is CASSPTSGNTGELFF. Here the CDR3 DNA reads TGTGCCAGCTCACCTACTAGCGGCAACACCGGGGAGCTGTTTTTT. The rearrangement joins TRBV18 to TRBJ2-2, with TRBD2 matching 8 bases. The CDR3 consists of 15 residues. Trimming removed 3 bases from V and 2 bases from J; junction bases left unmatched: 2. Germline CDR1 and CDR2: KGHSH and LQKENI. Together with reference TRBV18 and TRBJ2-2, the CDR3 gives the full variable domain: NAGVMQNPRHLVRRRGQEARLRCSPMKGHSHVYWYRQLPEEGLKFMVYLQKENIIDESGMPKERFSAEFPKEGPSILRIQQVVRGDSAAYFCASSPTSGNTGELFFGEGSRLTVL.

The chain is built from TRBV19 and TRBJ2-4; 12 nucleotides align to TRBD2. The CDR3 covers 15 residues. CDR1 and CDR2 (germline): LNHDA, SQIVND (reference sequence). Trimming took 4 bases from V and 4 from J; bases not matched to a gene: 2. Here the CDR3 reads CASSTLAGGKNIQYF. CDR3 bases: TGTGCCAGTAGTACACTAGCGGGGGGAAAAAACATTCAGTACTTC.

The chain combines TRBV21-1 with TRBJ2-5; the table calls TRBD1, which could not be checked here. TRBV21-1 is described as a pseudogene. The CDR3 extends over 16 amino acids. This chain's CDR3 is CASSRKRVQGLETQYF. The CDR3 bases are TGTGCCAGCAGCCGAAAACGCGTACAGGGGTTGGAGACCCAGTACTTC.

This sequence joins TRBV7-9 and TRBJ2-3, with 16 positions matching TRBD2. This CDR3 is built from 16 residues. CDR1 SEHNR and CDR2 FQNEAQ come from the germline V gene (reference sequence). V was clipped by 5 bases and J by 5 bases; unmatched bases: 4. The CDR3 DNA reads TGTGCCAGCAGCGCGGGACTAGCGGGGGGGCGAGATACGCAGTATTTT. Residues: CASSAGLAGGRDTQYF.

The CDR3 loop reads CASSLSGRARGTDTQYF. In DNA form, the CDR3 reads TGCGCCAGCAGCTTGTCTGGCAGGGCCAGGGGTACAGATACGCAGTATTTT. The J gene is TRBJ2-3, the V gene TRBV5-1; D might be TRBD1 (6 bases). V was clipped by 1 base and J by 3 bases, with 18 bases between them. This CDR3 contains 17 residues. The germline gives CDR1 SGHRS, CDR2 YFSETQ.

The CDR3 is CAAGRSGTSELFF. CDR3 in DNA: TGTGCCGCGGGACGCTCCGGGACTAGCGAGCTGTTTTTT. This rearrangement joins TRBV6-5 to TRBJ2-2; 9 bases match TRBD2. The CDR3 spans 13 residues. Looked up from germline, CDR1 is MNHEY and CDR2 is SVGAGI. With 11 bases clipped from V and 11 bases from J, the junction kept 12 bases outside the gene matches.

The genes are TRBV11-3 and TRBJ2-7; 8 nucleotides match TRBD2. The CDR3 loop spans 15 amino acids. Germline loops: CDR1 SGHNT, CDR2 YENEEA. The V segment lost 4 bases and the J segment 5 bases; nucleotides outside the gene matches: 10. Here the CDR3 DNA reads TGTGCCAGCAGCTGGGGACGGGGGGGATCCGACGAGCAGTACTTC. This translates into CASSWGRGGSDEQYF.

The rearrangement links TRBV7-9 to TRBJ1-6, with D unresolved. The CDR3 totals 15 residues. The ends were cut back, 5 bases at V and 7 bases at J, with 15 bases in the middle. Germline CDR1 SEHNR, CDR2 FQNEAQ (reference sequence). CDR3 sequence (DNA): TGTGCCAGCAGCCCGTCCGCCCTACAGAATTCACCCCTCCACTTT. This codes for CASSPSALQNSPLHF.

The gene calls are TRBV19 and TRBJ2-2; tentatively, D is TRBD2 (5 bases). The V and J ends lost 7 bases and 4 bases respectively, with 10 bases between them. The CDR3 contains 13 residues. CDR1 and CDR2 (germline): LNHDA, SQIVND (reference sequence). The chain's CDR3 is CASKWGVTGELFF. Written as DNA, the CDR3 is TGTGCCAGTAAATGGGGAGTCACCGGGGAGCTGTTTTTT.

This clone was observed once. The V gene is TRBV12-3 or TRBV12-4, the J gene TRBJ1-2; 8 nucleotides align to TRBD1. The V segment lost 6 bases and the J segment 4 bases; nucleotides outside the gene matches: 4. The CDR3 has 13 residues. The CDR3: CASRAQGAYGYTF. The CDR3 DNA sequence: TGTGCCAGCAGGGCCCAGGGGGCCTATGGCTACACCTTC.

This sequence joins TRBV6-5 and TRBJ1-1, with TRBD1 matching 7 bases. J gave up 6 bases and V 7 bases, and 11 bases lay outside the gene matches. CDR3 size: 14 residues. Germline V CDR1 and CDR2: MNHEY, SVGAGI. The CDR3 loop reads CASTIDRAGAEAFF. The DNA for the CDR3 is TGTGCCAGCACAATCGACAGGGCTGGCGCTGAAGCTTTCTTT.

The rearrangement joins TRBV7-3 to TRBJ1-5; D uncertain. The V end lost 0 bases, the J end lost 8 bases, and 8 bases lay between the germline ends. The CDR3 totals 13 residues. Germline V lookup: CDR1 SGHTA, CDR2 FQGTGA. The CDR3: CASSLTYGEPQHF. For the CDR3, the DNA is TGTGCCAGCAGCTTAACATACGGGGAGCCCCAGCATTTT. Supplemented by reference TRBV7-3 and TRBJ1-5, the full variable domain reads GAGVSQTPSNKVTEKGKYVELRCDPISGHTALYWYRQSLGQGPEFLIYFQGTGAADDSGLPNDRFFAVRPEGSVSTLKIQRTERGDSAVYLCASSLTYGEPQHFGDGTRLSIL.

The chain links TRBV11-2 to TRBJ2-3, with 8 bases aligning to TRBD2. Germline-derived CDR1 and CDR2 are SGHAT and FQNNGV. Germline trimming cut 5 bases from V and 6 bases from J; bases unmatched to any gene: 7. The CDR3 sequence is 14 residues long. CDR3 protein: CASSQRRGADTQYF. The CDR3 nucleotides read TGTGCCAGCAGCCAGAGGCGGGGGGCGGATACGCAGTATTTT.

The chain has TRBV29-1 and TRBJ1-2, with 8 bases lining up with TRBD1. V lost 8 bases and J lost 3; bases outside the gene matches: 2. CDR1 is SQVTM, CDR2 ANQGSEA, per germline. This CDR3 is 11 amino acids long. CDR3: CSLGQDYGYTF. The CDR3 region has the DNA TGCAGCCTGGGACAGGACTATGGCTACACCTTC.

The V gene is TRBV3-1 (or the pseudogene TRBV3-2), the J gene TRBJ2-4; weak D call: TRBD2 (6 bases). The CDR3 extends over 18 amino acids. CDR1 is LGHDT, CDR2 YNNKEL, per germline (reference sequence). V shed 0 bases and J shed 1 base, with 16 bases lying between them. CDR3 DNA sequence: TGTGCCAGCAGCCAAGAAGCGGGCGGGTTCGGGGCCAAAAACATTCAGTACTTC. Protein sequence: CASSQEAGGFGAKNIQYF.

This clone was recorded a few times. This sequence joins TRBV11-2 and TRBJ2-5, with D possibly TRBD1 on 6 matching bases. The ends were cut back, 0 bases at V and 6 bases at J, with 14 bases in the middle. There are 15 residues in the CDR3. The germline gives CDR1 SGHAT, CDR2 FQNNGV. In DNA form, the CDR3 reads TGTGCCAGCAGCTTAGATATCAGGGGACGCCAGACCCAGTACTTC. Translation: CASSLDIRGRQTQYF.

This chain joins TRBV7-6 and TRBJ2-2; possibly TRBD1 for D (6 bases). CDR1 SGHVS and CDR2 FNYEAQ come from the germline V gene. Deletions cut 5 bases from V and 1 base from J, with 17 bases between. This CDR3 region has 17 residues. The CDR3 reads CASSHRDTLGNTGELFF. DNA for the CDR3: TGTGCCAGCAGCCACCGGGACACCCTAGGGAACACCGGGGAGCTGTTTTTT.

Concerning this clone: Different DNA sequences within this sample yield the same CDR3. The chain links TRBV5-1 to TRBJ2-3; 13 bases are shared with TRBD2. The CDR3 covers 19 residues. V shed 3 bases and J 1 base; nucleotides not matched to a gene: 11. The germline CDR1 and CDR2 sequences are SGHRS and YFSETQ. CDR3 sequence (DNA): TGCGCCAGCAGCTCCGGACTAGCGGGGGCCCCGGGGGGCACAGATACGCAGTATTTT. It is translated as CASSSGLAGAPGGTDTQYF.